The table lists the clone carrying this TCR beta chain with many counts. These data belong to a study of early T cells in non-severe SARS-CoV-2 infection. V lost 5 bases and J 6 bases, leaving 18 bases between the germline ends. CDR3 length: 15 amino acids. CDR1 is LNHDA and CDR2 is SQIVND in the germline V gene (reference sequence). Tagging with unique molecular identifiers was applied to individual cDNA molecules. Via MiXCR, TCRdb re-called the 5' RACE reads, giving one row per CDR3 protein. The data show 45,000 to 60,000 distinct CDR3 sequences, 7% to 8% seen once. The chain uses TRBV19 and TRBJ2-3; a possible D gene is TRBD1 (6 bases). Sequencing input: whole blood. The clonotype comes from an adult who was a healthcare worker with PCR-confirmed SARS-CoV-2 infection or an uninfected control (not recorded which). The CDR3 loop reads CASSPRQARRDTQYF. In DNA, the CDR3 is TGTGCCAGTAGTCCCCGACAGGCCCGTCGGGATACGCAGTATTTT. Variable domain in full (rest from reference TRBV19 and TRBJ2-3): DGGITQSPKYLFRKEGQNVTLSCEQNLNHDAMYWYRQDPGQGLRLIYYSQIVNDFQKGDIAEGYSVSREKKESFPLTVTSAQKNPTAFYLCASSPRQARRDTQYFGPGTRLTVL.